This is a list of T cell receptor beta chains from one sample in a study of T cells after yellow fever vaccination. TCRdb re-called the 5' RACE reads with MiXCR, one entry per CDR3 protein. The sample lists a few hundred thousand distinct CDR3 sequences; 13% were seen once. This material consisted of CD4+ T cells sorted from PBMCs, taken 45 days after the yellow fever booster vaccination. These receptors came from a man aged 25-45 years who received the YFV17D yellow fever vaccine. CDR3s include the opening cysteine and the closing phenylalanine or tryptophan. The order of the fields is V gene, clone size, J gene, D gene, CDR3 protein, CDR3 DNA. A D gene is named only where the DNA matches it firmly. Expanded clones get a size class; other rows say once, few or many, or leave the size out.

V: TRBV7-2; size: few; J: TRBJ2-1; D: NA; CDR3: CASSLMGGLYNEQFF; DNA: TGTGCCAGCAGCTTAATGGGGGGCCTCTACAATGAGCAGTTCTTC
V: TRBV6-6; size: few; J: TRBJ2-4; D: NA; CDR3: CAGRDVTKNIQYF; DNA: TGTGCCGGCAGGGACGTGACCAAAAACATTCAGTACTTC
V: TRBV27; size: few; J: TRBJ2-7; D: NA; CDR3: CASSDLAERPGEQYF; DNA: TGTGCCAGCAGTGATTTAGCGGAACGGCCGGGGGAGCAGTACTTC
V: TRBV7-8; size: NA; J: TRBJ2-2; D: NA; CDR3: CASSPRGRVTGELFF; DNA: TGTGCCAGCAGCCCCAGGGGGAGGGTCACCGGGGAGCTGTTTTTT
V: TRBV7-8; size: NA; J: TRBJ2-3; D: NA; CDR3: CASSQTRTPTDTQYF; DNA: TGTGCCAGCAGCCAGACTCGAACACCCACAGATACGCAGTATTTT
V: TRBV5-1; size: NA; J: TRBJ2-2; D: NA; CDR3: CASSFGQLTVELFF; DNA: TGCGCCAGCAGCTTCGGGCAGTTGACCGTGGAGCTGTTTTTT
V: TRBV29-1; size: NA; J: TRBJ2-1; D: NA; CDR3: CSADIYNEQFF; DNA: TGCAGCGCCGACATCTACAATGAGCAGTTCTTC
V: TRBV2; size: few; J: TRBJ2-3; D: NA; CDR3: CASSYRAVTDTQYF; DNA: TGTGCCAGCAGTTACCGGGCTGTCACAGATACGCAGTATTTT
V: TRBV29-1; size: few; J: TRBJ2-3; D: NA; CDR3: CSVDGGPDTQYF; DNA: TGCAGCGTTGATGGGGGGCCGGATACGCAGTATTTT
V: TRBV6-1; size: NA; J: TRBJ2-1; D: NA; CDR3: CATIGLLEGNEQFF; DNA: TGTGCCACCATAGGACTCCTGGAGGGAAATGAGCAGTTCTTC
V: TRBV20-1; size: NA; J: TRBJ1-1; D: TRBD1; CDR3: CSAGQGPEAFF; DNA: TGCAGTGCAGGACAGGGCCCCGAAGCTTTCTTT
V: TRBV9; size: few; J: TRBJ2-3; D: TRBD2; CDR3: CASTRGGTDTQYF; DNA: TGTGCCAGCACCCGGGGGGGCACAGATACGCAGTATTTT
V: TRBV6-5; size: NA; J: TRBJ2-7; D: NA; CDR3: CASSYASREKYF; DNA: TGTGCCAGCAGTTACGCGTCCAGGGAGAAGTACTTC
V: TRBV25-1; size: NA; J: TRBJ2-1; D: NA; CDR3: CASSEISGTYNEQFF; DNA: TGTGCCAGCAGTGAAATTAGCGGAACCTACAATGAGCAGTTCTTC